This passage covers 31 T cell receptor beta chains from one sample sequenced in a study of cytomegalovirus exposure and HLA in healthy donors. PCR used 60 Vbeta primers and 13 Jbeta primers. Clones were sequenced by immunoSEQ multiplex PCR, and TCRdb holds only the in-frame ones, with some missing. Of fewer than 130,000 clones detected, about 80% appear once; the ten largest clones hold approximately 3%. The material sequenced was PBMCs. The receptors shown here come from a woman between 40 and 55 years old in good health and CMV-seronegative.

V usage is TRBV7-2 and J usage is TRBJ1-1, with TRBD1 matching 8 bases. The germline V gene has CDR1 SGHTA and CDR2 FQGNSA. The CDR3 has 15 residues. With V trimmed by 4 bases and J by 0 bases, 4 bases remained unmatched. The CDR3 bases are TGTGCCAGCAGCTGGACAGGGAACATGAACACTGAAGCTTTCTTT. Protein: CASSWTGNMNTEAFF.

The chain combines TRBV5-4 with TRBJ2-7; 12 nucleotides line up with TRBD2. V was clipped by 4 bases and J by 0 bases; unmatched bases: 2. CDR3 size: 15 residues. The germline V gene has CDR1 SGHNT and CDR2 YYREEE (reference sequence). The CDR3 loop is CASSPTSGSSYEQYF. The CDR3 bases are TGTGCCAGCAGCCCGACTAGCGGGAGCTCCTACGAGCAGTACTTC.

In its sample, this clone was seen a few times. The V and J genes are TRBV28 and TRBJ2-1; 14 bases line up with TRBD2. The germline gives CDR1 MDHEN, CDR2 SYDVKM. The junction had 8 bases not matched to a gene; V was cut back by 6 bases and J by 4 bases. There are 17 residues in the CDR3. The CDR3 bases are TGTGCCAGCAGCTTGGGACTAGCGGGGGCTTTATACAATGAGCAGTTCTTC. Protein product: CASSLGLAGALYNEQFF.

This clone was recorded a few times. The CDR3 loop is CAISPSGGGSNQPQHF. The DNA of the CDR3 is TGTGCCATCAGCCCCTCAGGAGGTGGAAGCAATCAGCCCCAGCATTTT. The chain carries TRBV10-3 and TRBJ1-5; no reliable D call. V lost 6 bases and J lost 1, with 16 bases in between. Germline lookup yields CDR1 ENHRY and CDR2 SYGVKD. The CDR3 consists of 16 residues.

The V gene is TRBV18, the J gene TRBJ2-3; D possibly corresponds to TRBD2 (5 bases). Trimming shortened V by 4 bases and J by 14 bases, and 16 bases separated the two germline ends. CDR3 length equals 12 residues. Germline CDR1 reads KGHSH; CDR2 reads LQKENI. The CDR3 DNA reads TGTGCCAGCTCACGGGAGCTGAGTCTGGCGTATTTT. Translated, it gives CASSRELSLAYF.

With regard to this clone: The junction differs from germline at one of its ends, possibly a read error. The V and J genes are TRBV7-9 and TRBJ1-1; 7 positions agree with TRBD1. The germline CDR1 and CDR2 sequences are SEHNR and FQNEAQ (reference sequence). CDR3 length: 14 residues. Written as DNA, the CDR3 is TGTGCCAGCAGGTCTGACAGGGTGAACTCTGAAGCTTTCTTT. Translated: CASRSDRVNSEAFF.

The chain has TRBV28 and TRBJ1-1; tentative D call: TRBD1 (5 bases). The CDR3 loop spans 13 amino acids. The germline V gene has CDR1 MDHEN and CDR2 SYDVKM. V was trimmed by 7 bases and J by 5 bases, leaving 14 bases between them. CDR3 protein: CASTPPGGTEAFF. The CDR3 DNA is TGTGCCAGCACCCCCCCCGGGGGGACTGAAGCTTTCTTT.

The chain couples TRBV15 to TRBJ1-2, with D possibly being TRBD1 (5 bases). CDR1 is LNHNV, CDR2 YYDKDF, per germline (reference sequence). The germline V and J ends were trimmed by 0 bases and 7 bases, with 15 bases remaining between them. The CDR3 contains 15 residues. The DNA of the CDR3 is TGTGCCACCAGCAGAGATACCCAGGGTTACCCTGGCTACACCTTC. Residues: CATSRDTQGYPGYTF. Full variable domain (remainder filled in from reference TRBV15 and TRBJ1-2): DAMVIQNPRYQVTQFGKPVTLSCSQTLNHNVMYWYQQKSSQAPKLLFHYYDKDFNNEADTPDNFQSRRPNTSFCFLDIRSPGLGDTAMYLCATSRDTQGYPGYTFGSGTRLTVV.

The V and J genes are TRBV11-3 and TRBJ2-1, with 9 bases identical to TRBD2. V shed 4 bases and J 8 bases; nucleotides not matched to a gene: 9. The CDR3 has 15 amino acids. CDR1 and CDR2 from the germline V gene are SGHNT and YENEEA. The CDR3 coding sequence is TGTGCCAGCAGCTGGGGGCGGGGGGGCCTCTATGAGCAGTTCTTC. Translation gives CASSWGRGGLYEQFF. Supplemented by reference TRBV11-3 and TRBJ2-1, the full variable domain reads EAGVVQSPRYKIIEKKQPVAFWCNPISGHNTLYWYLQNLGQGPELLIRYENEEAVDDSQLPKDRFSAERLKGVDSTLKIQPAELGDSAVYLCASSWGRGGLYEQFFGPGTRLTVL.

The chain couples TRBV6-5 to TRBJ1-3; D uncertain. CDR3 length: 14 amino acids. Germline lookup yields CDR1 MNHEY and CDR2 SVGAGI. V lost 7 bases to trimming and J lost 1 base, with 11 bases between them. The CDR3 spells CASTGGRSGNTIYF. In DNA form, the CDR3 reads TGTGCCAGCACCGGTGGGAGATCTGGAAACACCATATATTTT.

The rearrangement joins TRBV27 to TRBJ2-5, with 16 bases matching TRBD2. This CDR3 region has 18 residues. In germline, CDR1 is MNHEY, CDR2 SMNVEV (reference sequence). Trimming cost V 4 bases and J 6 bases; bases outside gene matches: 11. DNA for the CDR3: TGTGCCAGCAGTTCCGGGACTAGCGGGAGGGCCCACCCTAAGACCCAGTACTTC. This translates into CASSSGTSGRAHPKTQYF.

V is TRBV14 and J is TRBJ2-1; D unresolved. The CDR3 totals 13 residues. Trimming shortened V by 0 bases and J by 5 bases, and 5 bases separated the two germline ends. CDR1 is SGHDN and CDR2 is FVKESK in the germline V gene. The CDR3 DNA reads TGTGCCAGCAGCCAAGATATCGACAATGAGCAGTTCTTC. Protein sequence: CASSQDIDNEQFF.

This sequence joins TRBV4-2 and TRBJ1-2, with D hard to call. Germline V gene lookup returns CDR1 LGHNA and CDR2 YNFKEQ. The CDR3 is made up of 13 amino acids. Deletions cut 4 bases from V and 8 bases from J, with 14 bases between. As DNA, the CDR3 is TGTGCCAGCAGCCCTTCGTCTTCGCGCGGCTACACCTTC. It encodes CASSPSSSRGYTF.

The chain has TRBV7-2 and TRBJ2-5; 7 bases line up with TRBD2. V trimming: 3 bases; J trimming: 1 base; junction bases outside the gene matches: 8. Germline V CDR1 and CDR2: SGHTA, FQGNSA. This CDR3 is built from 16 residues. CDR3 protein: CASSFQRDLLQETQYF. The CDR3 DNA reads as TGTGCCAGCAGCTTTCAGCGGGACCTTCTCCAAGAGACCCAGTACTTC.

V gene TRBV27 combines with J gene TRBJ1-2; possible D gene TRBD1, 6 bases. Germline CDR1 is MNHEY and CDR2 is SMNVEV (reference sequence). This CDR3 is built from 16 residues. Trimming cost V 8 bases and J 2 bases, with 21 bases left between them. CDR3 sequence (DNA): TGTGCCAGCTCCGCGTCCTCAGGGGAGAAGAACTATGGCTACACCTTC. Its protein product is CASSASSGEKNYGYTF.

J is TRBJ2-1 and V is TRBV30; 8 positions agree with TRBD2. The CDR3 spans 15 residues. V shed 5 bases, J shed 2 bases, and the junction held 8 bases outside the gene matches. Germline V gene lookup returns CDR1 GTSNPN and CDR2 SVGIG (reference sequence). The CDR3: CAWFDPGLAYNEQFF. The CDR3 DNA reads TGTGCCTGGTTCGATCCGGGACTAGCCTACAATGAGCAGTTCTTC.

In this sample, this clone turned up once. The chain is built from TRBV19 and TRBJ2-7, with TRBD1 identical over 7 bases. Germline lookup yields CDR1 LNHDA and CDR2 SQIVND (reference sequence). With 3 bases clipped from V and 4 bases from J, the junction kept 3 bases outside the gene matches. CDR3 length: 13 amino acids. CDR3 bases: TGTGCCAGTAGTATGGGACAGACTTACGAGCAGTACTTC. This sequence encodes CASSMGQTYEQYF.

This clone was recorded a few times. The chain joins TRBV6-1 to TRBJ2-5; D perhaps matches TRBD1 (6 bases). The J call is in doubt because the DNA end fits TRBJ2-7 better. From germline, CDR1 is MNHNS and CDR2 SASEGT. This CDR3 has 15 amino acids. This chain's CDR3 is CASSNPQGFSYEQYF. The CDR3 DNA sequence: TGTGCCAGCAGCAACCCACAGGGCTTCTCCTACGAGCAGTACTTC.

V and J are TRBV7-9 and TRBJ2-1; 7 bases are shared with TRBD2. V lost 4 bases and J lost 7; bases outside the gene matches: 7. Germline loops: CDR1 SEHNR, CDR2 FQNEAQ (reference sequence). CDR3 size: 14 residues. CDR3 in DNA: TGTGCCAGCAGCTCGGGACTACGTAGGAATGAGCAGTTCTTC. This codes for CASSSGLRRNEQFF.

The J gene is TRBJ1-1, the V gene TRBV7-9; a possible D gene is TRBD1 (5 bases). Germline V gene lookup returns CDR1 SEHNR and CDR2 FQNEAQ (reference sequence). Trimming pared 0 bases from V and 6 bases from J, leaving 11 bases between. The CDR3 has 14 amino acids. The CDR3 DNA reads TGTGCCAGCAGCTTAGCGTTAGGGGCTTCTGAAGCTTTCTTT. This gives the protein CASSLALGASEAFF.

This clone was seen only once. The J gene is TRBJ2-7, the V gene TRBV5-6, with 11 bases lining up with TRBD2. J gave up 3 bases and V 3 bases, and 5 bases lay outside the gene matches. Germline V gene sequence: CDR1 SGHDT, CDR2 YYEEEE. The CDR3 contains 15 residues. The CDR3 region is CASSWALAGGYEQYF. The CDR3 coding sequence is TGTGCCAGCAGCTGGGCTCTAGCGGGAGGCTACGAGCAGTACTTC.

Concerning this clone itself: One end of the junction does not line up with germline, which may come from a read error. The chain combines TRBV29-1 with TRBJ1-2; TRBD1 might be the D (5 bases). Germline-derived CDR1 and CDR2 are SQVTM and ANQGSEA. This CDR3 region has 12 residues. CDR3 loop: CSVEEGRRAVSF. The DNA for the CDR3 is TGCAGCGTTGAGGAGGGACGCCGTGCCGTCTCCTTC.

This clone has just one count. This chain uses TRBV12-5 with TRBJ1-2, with D possibly matching TRBD1 (6 bases). Germline V lookup: CDR1 LGHNT, CDR2 FRNRAP. The CDR3 covers 13 residues. V was clipped by 6 bases and J by 3 bases, with 11 bases between them. CDR3 bases: TGTGCTAGTGGCCCTCCAGGGGACTATGGCTACACCTTC. It is translated as CASGPPGDYGYTF.

This clone showed up just a few times. The chain carries TRBV30 and TRBJ2-5; 8 bases line up with TRBD2. Per the germline V gene, CDR1 is GTSNPN and CDR2 is SVGIG (reference sequence). This CDR3 comprises 14 residues. Unmatched junction bases numbered 7, after V lost 3 bases and J lost 4 bases. CDR3 bases: TGTGCCTGGAGGGAGACTAGCGTAAGAGAGACCCAGTACTTC. Its protein is CAWRETSVRETQYF.

This clone was detected a few times. The rearrangement uses TRBV7-2 and TRBJ1-1; 7 nucleotides align to TRBD1. Looked up from germline, CDR1 is SGHTA and CDR2 is FQGNSA. The CDR3 contains 15 residues. Unmatched junction bases numbered 7, after V lost 5 bases and J lost 1 base. CDR3: CASSARQGPNTEAFF. DNA for the CDR3: TGTGCCAGCAGCGCCCGACAGGGTCCGAACACTGAAGCTTTCTTT.

The rearrangement uses TRBV6-1 and TRBJ1-5, with TRBD1 matching over 8 bases. After removal of 2 bases from V and 7 bases from J, the junction contained 7 bases not matched to a gene. The CDR3 runs to 15 residues. Germline CDR1 MNHNS, CDR2 SASEGT. The CDR3 protein is CASSEQGARRQPQHF. CDR3 nucleotide sequence: TGTGCCAGCAGTGAACAGGGGGCGAGGAGACAGCCCCAGCATTTT.

The J gene is TRBJ1-4, the V gene TRBV28; tentatively, D is TRBD1 (6 bases). The CDR3 is 15 amino acids. Between the trimmed V and J ends, which lost 5 bases and 8 bases, there was a span of 18 bases. Germline CDR1 reads MDHEN; CDR2 reads SYDVKM. The CDR3 nucleotides are TGTGCCAGCAGTCGGACGGGGGGCAGTGTGGAAAAACTGTTTTTT. It translates to CASSRTGGSVEKLFF.

The J gene is TRBJ2-2, the V gene TRBV5-4; 10 bases map to TRBD2. J lost 7 bases, V lost 4 bases, and 7 bases had no gene match. The CDR3 extends over 15 amino acids. Germline-derived CDR1 and CDR2 are SGHNT and YYREEE (reference sequence). The CDR3 DNA is TGTGCCAGCAGCGTAAGCGGGAGGGCGAGCGGGGAGCTGTTTTTT. As protein: CASSVSGRASGELFF.

A word on this clone: Compared with germline, one end of the junction differs, possibly owing to a read error. The rearrangement joins TRBV18 to TRBJ1-5; 7 nucleotides match TRBD1. Germline CDR1 reads KGHSH; CDR2 reads LQKENI. The CDR3 is made up of 15 amino acids. CDR3 sequence (DNA): TGTGCCAGCTCTCCACAGGGGAATAGCAATCAGCCCCAGCATTTT. Translating gives CASSPQGNSNQPQHF.

This clone was seen more than once but under ten times. The V gene is TRBV19, the J gene TRBJ1-2; D unresolved. The ends were cut back, 2 bases at V and 8 bases at J, with 9 bases in the middle. CDR3 length: 12 residues. Germline-derived CDR1 and CDR2 are LNHDA and SQIVND (reference sequence). CDR3: CASSISAGGYTF. As DNA, the CDR3 is TGTGCCAGTAGTATATCTGCAGGAGGCTACACCTTC.

The count of this clone is one. V gene TRBV7-9 combines with J gene TRBJ2-1; perhaps TRBD1 as D (6 bases). The CDR3 runs to 15 residues. Germline CDR1 is SEHNR and CDR2 is FQNEAQ (reference sequence). V was trimmed by 2 bases and J by 4 bases, leaving 12 bases between them. CDR3 sequence: CASSLLSGQYNEQFF. DNA of the CDR3: TGTGCCAGCAGCTTATTATCTGGACAGTACAATGAGCAGTTCTTC.